This TCR beta chain appears in the sequencing data of a study of persistence of HIV-infected CD4 T cells. Study outcomes and limitations: TCR oligoclonality correlated with proviral oligoclonality in the same sorted populations. The rare CMV-responding cells with HIV-1 proviruses were not separately TCR-sequenced.

Trimming shortened V by 3 bases and J by 3 bases, and 12 bases separated the two germline ends. The CDR3 totals 14 residues. Germline assignment: CDR1 LNHDA and CDR2 SQIVND (reference sequence). The libraries were made with immunoSEQ version 4 in survey mode. Measured with immunoSEQ multiplex PCR; TCRdb has only the in-frame clones, and not every one. The sample consists of 44,000 or so clones, roughly nine tenths of them appearing once. This clone was seen a single time. Its matching antigen is unknown. Nonspecific anti-CD3/anti-CD28 bead stimulation represents the broad CD4+ T cell repertoire. Sorting of responding CD4+ T cells relied on upregulated CD40 ligand together with CD69. Before stimulation, PBMCs underwent CD8+ T cell depletion.

The TCR originated in an adult man with HIV who was CMV-seropositive. The J gene is TRBJ2-7, the V gene TRBV19; D possibly corresponds to TRBD1 (5 bases). Sequences were derived from CD4+ T cells sorted from PBMCs after roughly 19-hour stimulation, sampled from a patient who received antiretroviral therapy. The CDR3 region is CASSIADTDYEQYF. In DNA, the CDR3 is TGTGCCAGTAGTATCGCGGACACAGACTACGAGCAGTACTTC.